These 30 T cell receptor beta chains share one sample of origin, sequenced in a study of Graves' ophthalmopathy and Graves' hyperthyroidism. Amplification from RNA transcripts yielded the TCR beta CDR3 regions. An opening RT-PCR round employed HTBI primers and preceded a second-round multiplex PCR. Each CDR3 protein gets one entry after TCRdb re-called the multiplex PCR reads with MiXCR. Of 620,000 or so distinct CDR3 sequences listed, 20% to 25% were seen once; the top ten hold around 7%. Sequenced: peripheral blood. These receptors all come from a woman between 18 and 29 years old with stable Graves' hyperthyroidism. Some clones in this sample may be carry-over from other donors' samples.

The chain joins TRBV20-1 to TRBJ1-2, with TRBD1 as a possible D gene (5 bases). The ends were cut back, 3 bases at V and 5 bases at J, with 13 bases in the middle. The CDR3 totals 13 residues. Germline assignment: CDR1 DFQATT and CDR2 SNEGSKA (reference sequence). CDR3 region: CSASLGVGYGYTF. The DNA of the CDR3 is TGCAGTGCTAGTTTGGGGGTCGGGTATGGCTACACCTTC.

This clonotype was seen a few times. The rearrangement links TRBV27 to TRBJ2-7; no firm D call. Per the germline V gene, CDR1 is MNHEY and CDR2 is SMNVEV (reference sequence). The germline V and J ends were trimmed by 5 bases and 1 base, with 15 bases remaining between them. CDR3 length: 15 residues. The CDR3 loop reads CASSLQGWQSYEQYF. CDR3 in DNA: TGTGCCAGCAGTCTCCAAGGGTGGCAGTCCTACGAGCAGTACTTC.

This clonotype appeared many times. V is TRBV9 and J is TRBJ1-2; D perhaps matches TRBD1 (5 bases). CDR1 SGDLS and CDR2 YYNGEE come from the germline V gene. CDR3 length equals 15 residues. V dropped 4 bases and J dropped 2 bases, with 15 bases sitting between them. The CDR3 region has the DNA TGTGCCAGCAGCCCCAGGGCGGGGGGGAACTATGGCTACACCTTC. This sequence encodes CASSPRAGGNYGYTF.

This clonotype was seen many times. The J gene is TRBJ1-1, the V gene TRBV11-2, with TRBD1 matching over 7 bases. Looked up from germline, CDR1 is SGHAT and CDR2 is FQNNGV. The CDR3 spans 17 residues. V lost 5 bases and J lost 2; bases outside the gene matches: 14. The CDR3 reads CASSAPPGQIFNTEAFF. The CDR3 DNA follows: TGTGCCAGCAGCGCACCTCCGGGACAGATATTTAACACTGAAGCTTTCTTT.

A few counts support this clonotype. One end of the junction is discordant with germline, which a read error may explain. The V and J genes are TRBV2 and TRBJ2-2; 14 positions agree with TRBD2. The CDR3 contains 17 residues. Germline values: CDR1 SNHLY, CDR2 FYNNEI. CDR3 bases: TGTGCCAGCAATGAAGGGACTAGCGGGAGTTGGACCGGGGAGCTGTTTTTT. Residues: CASNEGTSGSWTGELFF.

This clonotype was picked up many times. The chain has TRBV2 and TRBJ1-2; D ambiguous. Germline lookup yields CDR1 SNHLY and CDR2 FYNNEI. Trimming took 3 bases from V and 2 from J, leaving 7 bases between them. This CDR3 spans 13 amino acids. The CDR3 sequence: CASSDGLNYGYTF. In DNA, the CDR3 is TGTGCCAGCAGTGACGGCCTAAACTATGGCTACACCTTC.

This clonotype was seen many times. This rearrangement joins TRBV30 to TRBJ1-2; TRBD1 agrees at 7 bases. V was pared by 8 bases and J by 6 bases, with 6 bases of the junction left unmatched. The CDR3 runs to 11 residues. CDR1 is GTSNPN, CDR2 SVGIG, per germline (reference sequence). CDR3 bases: TGTGCCGGGAACAGGGGACATGGCTACACCTTC. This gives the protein CAGNRGHGYTF.

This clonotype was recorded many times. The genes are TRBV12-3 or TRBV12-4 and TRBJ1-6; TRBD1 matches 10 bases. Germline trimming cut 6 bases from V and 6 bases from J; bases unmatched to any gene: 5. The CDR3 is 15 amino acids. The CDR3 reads CASSYGQGGNSPLHF. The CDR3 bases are TGTGCCAGCAGCTACGGACAGGGGGGTAATTCACCCCTCCACTTT.

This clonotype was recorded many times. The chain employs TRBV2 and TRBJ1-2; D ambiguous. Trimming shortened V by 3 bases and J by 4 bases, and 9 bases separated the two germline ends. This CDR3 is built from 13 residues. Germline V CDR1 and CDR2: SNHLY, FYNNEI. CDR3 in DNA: TGTGCCAGCAGTGATGGCCGTGGCTATGGCTACACCTTC. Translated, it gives CASSDGRGYGYTF. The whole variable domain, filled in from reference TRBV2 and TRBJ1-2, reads EPEVTQTPSHQVTQMGQEVILRCVPISNHLYFYWYRQILGQKVEFLVSFYNNEISEKSEIFDDQFSVERPDGSNFTLKIRSTKLEDSAMYFCASSDGRGYGYTFGSGTRLTVV.

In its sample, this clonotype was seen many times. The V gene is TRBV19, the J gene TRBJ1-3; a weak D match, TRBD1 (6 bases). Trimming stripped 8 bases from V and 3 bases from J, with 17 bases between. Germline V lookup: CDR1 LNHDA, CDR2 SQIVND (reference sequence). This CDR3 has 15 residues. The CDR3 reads CASSLIGGLGNTIYF. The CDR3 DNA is TGTGCCAGTTCGCTTATTGGGGGCCTTGGAAACACCATATATTTT. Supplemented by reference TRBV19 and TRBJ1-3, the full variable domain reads DGGITQSPKYLFRKEGQNVTLSCEQNLNHDAMYWYRQDPGQGLRLIYYSQIVNDFQKGDIAEGYSVSREKKESFPLTVTSAQKNPTAFYLCASSLIGGLGNTIYFGEGSWLTVV.

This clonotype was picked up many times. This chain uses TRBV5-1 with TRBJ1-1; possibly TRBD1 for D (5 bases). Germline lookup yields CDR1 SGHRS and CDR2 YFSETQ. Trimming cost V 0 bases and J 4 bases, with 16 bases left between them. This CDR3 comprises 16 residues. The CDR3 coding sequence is TGCGCCAGCAGCTTGGTACCGAGAGATGGGGGCACTGAAGCTTTCTTT. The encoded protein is CASSLVPRDGGTEAFF.

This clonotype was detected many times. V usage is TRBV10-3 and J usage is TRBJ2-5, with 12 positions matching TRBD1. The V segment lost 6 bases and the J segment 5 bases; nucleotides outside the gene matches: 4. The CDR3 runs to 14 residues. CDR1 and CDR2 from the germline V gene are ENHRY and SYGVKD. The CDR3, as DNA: TGTGCCATCAGGGGGACAGGGGGCATCGAGACCCAGTACTTC. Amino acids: CAIRGTGGIETQYF.

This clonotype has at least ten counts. This chain's CDR3 is CASRDGQVDGYTF. CDR3 DNA sequence: TGCGCCAGCAGGGACGGACAGGTCGACGGCTACACCTTC. J is TRBJ1-2 and V is TRBV5-1; 7 positions match TRBD1. CDR3 size: 13 residues. V shed 5 bases and J 8 bases; nucleotides not matched to a gene: 9. CDR1 and CDR2 from the germline V gene are SGHRS and YFSETQ.

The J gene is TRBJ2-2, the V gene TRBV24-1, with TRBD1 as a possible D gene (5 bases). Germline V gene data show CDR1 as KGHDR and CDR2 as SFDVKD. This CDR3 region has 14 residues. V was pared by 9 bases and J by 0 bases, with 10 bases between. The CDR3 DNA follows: TGTGCCACCGGGCGGACAACGAACACCGGGGAGCTGTTTTTT. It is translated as CATGRTTNTGELFF.

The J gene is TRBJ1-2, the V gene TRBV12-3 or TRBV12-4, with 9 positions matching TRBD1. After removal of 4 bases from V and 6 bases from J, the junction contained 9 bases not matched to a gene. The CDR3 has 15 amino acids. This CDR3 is CASSSLQGASNGYTF. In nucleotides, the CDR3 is TGTGCCAGCAGTTCGTTACAGGGGGCGTCGAATGGCTACACCTTC.

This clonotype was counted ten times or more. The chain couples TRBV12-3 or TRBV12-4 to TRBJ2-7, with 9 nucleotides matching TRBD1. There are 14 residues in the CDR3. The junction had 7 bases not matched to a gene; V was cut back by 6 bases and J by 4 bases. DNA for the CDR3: TGTGCCAGCAGCACCCCGGGACAGGGATACGAGCAGTACTTC. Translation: CASSTPGQGYEQYF.

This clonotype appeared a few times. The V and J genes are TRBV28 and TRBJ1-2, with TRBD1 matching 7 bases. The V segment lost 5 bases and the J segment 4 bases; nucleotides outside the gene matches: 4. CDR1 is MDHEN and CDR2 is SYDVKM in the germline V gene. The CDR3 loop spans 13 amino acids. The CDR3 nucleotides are TGTGCCAGCAGTACACAGGGGCGCTATGGCTACACCTTC. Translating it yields CASSTQGRYGYTF.

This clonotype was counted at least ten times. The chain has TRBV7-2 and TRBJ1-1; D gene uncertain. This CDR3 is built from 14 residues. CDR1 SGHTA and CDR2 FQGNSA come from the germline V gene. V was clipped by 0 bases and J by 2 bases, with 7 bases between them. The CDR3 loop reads CASSLALPNTEAFF. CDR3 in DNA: TGTGCCAGCAGCTTAGCGCTTCCTAACACTGAAGCTTTCTTT.

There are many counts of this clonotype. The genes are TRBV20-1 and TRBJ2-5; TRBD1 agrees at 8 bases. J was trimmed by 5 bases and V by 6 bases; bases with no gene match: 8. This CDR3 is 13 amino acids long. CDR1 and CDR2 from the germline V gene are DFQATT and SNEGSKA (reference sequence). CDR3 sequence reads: CSAQGQGGETQYF. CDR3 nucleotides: TGCAGTGCCCAAGGACAGGGTGGGGAGACCCAGTACTTC.

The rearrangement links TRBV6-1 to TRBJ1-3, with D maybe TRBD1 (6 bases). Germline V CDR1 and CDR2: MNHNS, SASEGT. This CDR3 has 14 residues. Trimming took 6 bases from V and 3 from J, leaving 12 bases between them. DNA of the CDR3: TGTGCCAGCAGAAAAGACAGGATTGGAAACACCATATATTTT. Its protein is CASRKDRIGNTIYF.

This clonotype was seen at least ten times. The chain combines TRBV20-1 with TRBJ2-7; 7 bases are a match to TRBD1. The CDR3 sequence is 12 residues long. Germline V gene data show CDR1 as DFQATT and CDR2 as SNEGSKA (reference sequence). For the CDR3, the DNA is TGCAGGTTACAGGGGTCTCACGACGAGCAGTACTTC. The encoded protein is CRLQGSHDEQYF.

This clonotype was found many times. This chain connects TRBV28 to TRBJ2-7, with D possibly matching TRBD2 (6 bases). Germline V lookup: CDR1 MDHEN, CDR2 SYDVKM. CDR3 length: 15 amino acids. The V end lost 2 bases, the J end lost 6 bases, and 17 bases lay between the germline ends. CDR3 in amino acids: CASSLRRTTIFEQYF. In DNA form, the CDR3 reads TGTGCCAGCAGTTTACGACGGACTACTATTTTCGAGCAGTACTTC.

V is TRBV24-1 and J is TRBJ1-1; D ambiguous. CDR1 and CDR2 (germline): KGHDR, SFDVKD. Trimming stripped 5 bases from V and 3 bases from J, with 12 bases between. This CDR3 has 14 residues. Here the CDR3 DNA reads TGTGCCACCAGTGGGAAGCTGTCAGACACTGAAGCTTTCTTT. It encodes CATSGKLSDTEAFF.

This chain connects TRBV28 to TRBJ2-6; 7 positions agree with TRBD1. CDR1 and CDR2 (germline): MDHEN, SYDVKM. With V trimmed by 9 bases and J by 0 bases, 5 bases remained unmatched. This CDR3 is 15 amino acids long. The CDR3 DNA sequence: TGTGCCAGTAACAGGGGCCTCTCTGGGGCCAACGTCCTGACTTTC. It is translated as CASNRGLSGANVLTF.

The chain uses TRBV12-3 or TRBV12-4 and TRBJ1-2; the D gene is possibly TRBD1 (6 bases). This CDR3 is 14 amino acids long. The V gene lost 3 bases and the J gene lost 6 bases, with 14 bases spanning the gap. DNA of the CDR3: TGTGCCAGCAGTTTCGGGCCGACAGGTGATGGCTACACCTTC. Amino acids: CASSFGPTGDGYTF.

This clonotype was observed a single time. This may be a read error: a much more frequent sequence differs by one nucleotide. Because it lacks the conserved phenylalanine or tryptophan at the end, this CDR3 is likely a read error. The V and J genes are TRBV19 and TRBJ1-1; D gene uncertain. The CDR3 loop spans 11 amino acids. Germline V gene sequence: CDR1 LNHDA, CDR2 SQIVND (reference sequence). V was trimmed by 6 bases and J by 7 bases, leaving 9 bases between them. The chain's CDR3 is CASRTSLEAFL. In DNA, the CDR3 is TGTGCCAGTAGGACATCCCTTGAAGCTTTCCTT.

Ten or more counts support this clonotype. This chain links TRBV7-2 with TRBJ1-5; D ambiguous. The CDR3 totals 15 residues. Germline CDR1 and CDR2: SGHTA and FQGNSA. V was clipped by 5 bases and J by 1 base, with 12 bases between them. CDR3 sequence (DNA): TGTGCCAGCAGCCCTAAAGGAAGGAGCAATCAGCCCCAGCATTTT. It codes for CASSPKGRSNQPQHF.

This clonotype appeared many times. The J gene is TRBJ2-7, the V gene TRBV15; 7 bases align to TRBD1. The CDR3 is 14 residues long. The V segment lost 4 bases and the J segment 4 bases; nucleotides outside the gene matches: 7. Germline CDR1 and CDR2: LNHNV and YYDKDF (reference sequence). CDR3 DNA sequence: TGTGCCACCAGCATCCCCAGGGGGACGTACGAGCAGTACTTC. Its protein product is CATSIPRGTYEQYF.

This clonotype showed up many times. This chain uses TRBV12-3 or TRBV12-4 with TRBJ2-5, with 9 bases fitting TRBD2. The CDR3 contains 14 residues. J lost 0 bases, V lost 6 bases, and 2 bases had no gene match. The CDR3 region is CASRGGGDQETQYF. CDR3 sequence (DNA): TGTGCCAGCAGGGGCGGGGGGGACCAAGAGACCCAGTACTTC.

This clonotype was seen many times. CDR3: CASSDSSGGHGYTF. CDR3 bases: TGTGCCAGCAGTGACTCTTCGGGGGGCCATGGCTACACCTTC. The gene calls are TRBV6-4 and TRBJ1-2; D possibly corresponds to TRBD1 (6 bases). Germline CDR1 MRHNA, CDR2 SNTAGT. The germline V and J ends were trimmed by 0 bases and 6 bases, with 11 bases remaining between them. The CDR3 runs to 14 residues.